The clone carrying this T cell receptor beta chain was observed at least ten times. Germline CDR1 and CDR2: SGHDT and YYEEEE. V gave up 1 base and J gave up 9 bases; unmatched junction bases: 9. The CDR3 has 15 amino acids. Where libraries were unsorted, they were derived from 2 million PBMCs stored at -80 degrees C. These data belong to a study of neurological immune-mediated disorders. With 10-nucleotide random UMIs included, cDNA was synthesized by 5'RACE. In each sequencing run, over 180 million TCR-beta sequences were generated from 15-18 subjects. TCRdb re-called the 5' RACE reads through MiXCR, storing one row per CDR3 protein. Among 65,000 to 75,000 distinct CDR3 sequences listed, 4.8% were seen once.

This chain links TRBV5-6 with TRBJ1-5; TRBD1 matches 8 bases. The sample taken for sequencing was PBMCs. The TCR was taken from a woman aged 70 to 79 with multiple sclerosis. The CDR3: CASSLRRQGLGPQHF. CDR3 nucleotide sequence: TGTGCCAGCAGCTTGCGGAGACAGGGGCTGGGGCCCCAGCATTTT.